This T cell receptor beta chain was retrieved from a study of cytomegalovirus exposure and HLA in healthy donors. The germline V and J ends were trimmed by 5 bases and 1 base, with 9 bases remaining between them. Germline CDR1 SNHLY, CDR2 FYNNEI. The CDR3 has 14 amino acids. Whole-study findings and limits: Indistinguishable V segments, including TRBV6-2 and TRBV6-3, were excluded. In a later analysis, at a false discovery rate of 0.05, roughly 17,000 TCR beta sequences matched HLA alleles.

PCR amplification relied on 60 Vbeta primers (plus 13 Jbeta primers). Repertoires were generated with immunoSEQ multiplex PCR, while TCRdb's copy carries only in-frame clones and drops some. The data contain about 160,000 clones, around 84% of them singletons. Relative to its sample, this clone is medium-sized. No antigen is known for it. Different DNA sequences within this sample yield the same CDR3. This clonotype was sampled from a woman aged 40 to 50 in good health and CMV-seronegative. Sequenced input: PBMCs. The chain combines TRBV2 with TRBJ1-5; D is uncertain. In DNA, the CDR3 is TGTGCCAGCAGTACGAGGGCAAGCAATCAGCCCCAGCATTTT. It is translated as CASSTRASNQPQHF.